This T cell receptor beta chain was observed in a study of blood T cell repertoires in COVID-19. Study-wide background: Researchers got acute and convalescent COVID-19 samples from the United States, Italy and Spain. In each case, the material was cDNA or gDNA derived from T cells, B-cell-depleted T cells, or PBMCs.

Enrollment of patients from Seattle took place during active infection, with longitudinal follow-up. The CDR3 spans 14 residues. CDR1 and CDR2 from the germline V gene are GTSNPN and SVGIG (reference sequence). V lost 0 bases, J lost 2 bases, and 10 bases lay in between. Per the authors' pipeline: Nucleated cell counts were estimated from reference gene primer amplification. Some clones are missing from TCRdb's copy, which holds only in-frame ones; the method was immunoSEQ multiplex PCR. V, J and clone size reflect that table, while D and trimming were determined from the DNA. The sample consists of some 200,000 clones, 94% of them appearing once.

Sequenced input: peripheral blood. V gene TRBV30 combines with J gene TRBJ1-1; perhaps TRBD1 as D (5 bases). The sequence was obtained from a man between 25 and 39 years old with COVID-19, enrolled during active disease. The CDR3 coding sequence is TGTGCCTGGAGTGTAGTCGGGGGAAACACTGAAGCTTTCTTT. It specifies CAWSVVGGNTEAFF.